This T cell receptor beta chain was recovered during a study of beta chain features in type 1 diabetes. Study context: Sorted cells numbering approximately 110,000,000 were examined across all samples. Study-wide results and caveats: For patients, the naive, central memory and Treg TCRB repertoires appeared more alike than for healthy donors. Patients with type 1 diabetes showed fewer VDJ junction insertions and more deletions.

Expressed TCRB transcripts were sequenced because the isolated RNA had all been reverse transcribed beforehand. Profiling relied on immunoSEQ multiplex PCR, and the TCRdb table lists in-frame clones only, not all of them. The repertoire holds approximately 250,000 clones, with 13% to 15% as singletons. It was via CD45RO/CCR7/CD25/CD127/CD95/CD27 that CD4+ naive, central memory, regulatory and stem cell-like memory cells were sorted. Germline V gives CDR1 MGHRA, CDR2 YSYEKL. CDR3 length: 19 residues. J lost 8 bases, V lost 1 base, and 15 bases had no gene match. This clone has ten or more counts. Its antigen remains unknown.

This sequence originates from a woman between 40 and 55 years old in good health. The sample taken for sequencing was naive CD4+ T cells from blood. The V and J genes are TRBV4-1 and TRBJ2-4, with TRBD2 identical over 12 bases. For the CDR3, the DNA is TGCGCCAGCAGCCAAGCGACCGGAACTAGCGGGGGGCCGCTGGACATTCAGTACTTC. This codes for CASSQATGTSGGPLDIQYF.